This TCR beta chain was identified in a study of tumor-infiltrating lymphocytes in primary liver carcinoma. Findings and caveats of the study: Tumor samples exhibited a significantly greater top-250-clone fraction than blood samples (p = 0.039).

In germline, CDR1 is MNHNY, CDR2 SVGAGI (reference sequence). The CDR3 loop spans 16 amino acids. With 500 to 650 ng total RNA as template and a constant-region primer, TCR beta cDNA was made. Three nested multiplex PCR rounds of slightly modified ARM-PCR generated TCR beta libraries. Running 9 to 11 cycles apiece, the first two PCR rounds relied on TRBV1-TRBV30 forward primers together with a C-beta reverse primer. From the multiplex PCR reads, TCRdb called clonotypes with MiXCR, one entry per CDR3 protein. The data contain approximately 100,000 distinct CDR3 sequences, 65% to 75% of them singletons. This clonotype was picked up one time. Its matching antigen is unknown. Relative to the germline gene, one junction end is altered; a read error may explain this. Both RNA and DNA were isolated together from 20-30 mg of bulk tissue that had not been sorted. Patients were treatment-naive with chronic HBV infection. Every one of the tumor samples had a viable tumor cell content above 80%.

This sequence was found in a woman aged 55-69 years with primary liver carcinoma and hepatitis B virus infection. The chain links TRBV6-6 to TRBJ1-2; TRBD1 matches 7 bases. Sequencing was carried out using liver tumor tissue from sampling region 2. Subset denoted: tumor region T2, inferior pole. CDR3 bases: TGTGCCAGCAGCTACCCCGGACAGGAAGCTAACTATGGCTGCACCTTC. Protein product: CASSYPGQEANYGCTF.